These 20 T cell receptor beta chains came from one sample sequenced in a study of blood T cell repertoires in COVID-19. Measured with immunoSEQ multiplex PCR; TCRdb has only the in-frame clones, and not every one. The table has some 490,000 clones, about nine tenths seen once. Sequencing used PBMCs or T cells enriched from blood (not recorded which). Receptor source: a woman between 55 and 75 years old who had recovered from COVID-19.

The chain employs TRBV20-1 and TRBJ1-3; no definite D call. Germline loops: CDR1 DFQATT, CDR2 SNEGSKA (reference sequence). This CDR3 region has 14 residues. V shed 3 bases and J shed 0 bases, with 9 bases lying between them. The CDR3 nucleotides are TGCAGTGCTAGTCCCGGGTACTCTGGAAACACCATATATTTT. This sequence encodes CSASPGYSGNTIYF.

This sequence joins TRBV4-2 and TRBJ1-5, with 7 bases matching TRBD1. The length of the CDR3 is 16 residues. With 0 bases clipped from V and 1 base from J, the junction kept 3 bases outside the gene matches. Germline V lookup: CDR1 LGHNA, CDR2 YNFKEQ. CDR3 sequence: CASSQDRGQSNQPQHF. The CDR3 coding sequence is TGTGCCAGCAGCCAAGATCGGGGACAGAGCAATCAGCCCCAGCATTTT.

Regarding this clone: Other DNA sequences within the sample encode an identical CDR3. The DNA of the CDR3 is TGTGCCAGCAGCCAAGGCGGGAGTCAGCCCCAGCATTTT. It yields the protein CASSQGGSQPQHF. The V and J genes are TRBV3-1 (or the pseudogene TRBV3-2) and TRBJ1-5; D unclear. Germline CDR1 is LGHDT and CDR2 is YNNKEL (reference sequence). Trimming pared 1 base from V and 6 bases from J, leaving 7 bases between. This CDR3 comprises 13 residues.

The V gene is TRBV7-2, the J gene TRBJ2-7; TRBD2 agrees at 10 bases. The CDR3 is made up of 15 amino acids. V trimming: 3 bases; J trimming: 7 bases; junction bases outside the gene matches: 9. Germline V gene sequence: CDR1 SGHTA, CDR2 FQGNSA. CDR3 sequence: CASSLSSGGTREQYF. The CDR3, as DNA: TGTGCCAGCAGCTTGTCTAGCGGGGGTACACGGGAGCAGTACTTC.

The chain joins TRBV2 to TRBJ1-4, with 9 bases lining up with TRBD1. The CDR3 extends over 15 amino acids. V lost 10 bases and J lost 3; bases outside the gene matches: 9. Germline V gives CDR1 SNHLY, CDR2 FYNNEI. The CDR3 here is CATQRDRAANEKLFF. The CDR3 DNA reads as TGTGCCACACAAAGGGACAGGGCGGCTAATGAAAAACTGTTTTTT.

J is TRBJ2-3 and V is TRBV24-1; 7 bases match TRBD2. This CDR3 contains 15 residues. The V segment lost 4 bases and the J segment 9 bases; nucleotides outside the gene matches: 12. Germline CDR1 KGHDR, CDR2 SFDVKD. CDR3 residues: CATSDPDGGSTTQYF. CDR3 nucleotide sequence: TGTGCCACCAGTGACCCGGACGGGGGGTCCACAACGCAGTATTTT.

This rearrangement joins TRBV18 to TRBJ2-1; TRBD1 is a possible D gene (5 bases). The ends were cut back, 6 bases at V and 8 bases at J, with 11 bases in the middle. The CDR3 sequence is 12 residues long. Germline values: CDR1 KGHSH, CDR2 LQKENI. The CDR3 region is CASSRKGDEQFF. The CDR3, as DNA: TGTGCCAGCTCGCGGAAAGGGGATGAGCAGTTCTTC. Together with reference TRBV18 and TRBJ2-1, the CDR3 gives the full variable domain: NAGVMQNPRHLVRRRGQEARLRCSPMKGHSHVYWYRQLPEEGLKFMVYLQKENIIDESGMPKERFSAEFPKEGPSILRIQQVVRGDSAAYFCASSRKGDEQFFGPGTRLTVL.

J is TRBJ2-7 and V is TRBV5-1; TRBD1 matches at 7 bases. Germline V gene lookup returns CDR1 SGHRS and CDR2 YFSETQ. J was trimmed by 0 bases and V by 0 bases; bases with no gene match: 6. The CDR3 spans 16 residues. DNA for the CDR3: TGCGCCAGCAGCTTGGTGACGGGACAGAGCTCCTACGAGCAGTACTTC. This translates into CASSLVTGQSSYEQYF.

The chain employs TRBV2 and TRBJ2-3; perhaps TRBD1 as D (5 bases). CDR1 is SNHLY, CDR2 FYNNEI, per germline. V was clipped by 6 bases and J by 1 base, with 11 bases between them. The CDR3 loop spans 14 amino acids. CDR3 residues: CASSPQGGTDTQYF. The CDR3 nucleotides read TGTGCCAGCAGCCCTCAGGGTGGCACAGATACGCAGTATTTT.

The chain links TRBV5-6 to TRBJ2-1, with D perhaps matching TRBD1 (5 bases). V was clipped by 3 bases and J by 0 bases, with 13 bases between them. The germline V gene has CDR1 SGHDT and CDR2 YYEEEE. The CDR3 consists of 16 residues. In DNA, the CDR3 is TGTGCCAGCAGCTCCAACAGGAAGAGCTCCTACAATGAGCAGTTCTTC. It encodes CASSSNRKSSYNEQFF. The full variable domain, with the rest looked up from reference TRBV5-6 and TRBJ2-1, is DAGVTQSPTHLIKTRGQQVTLRCSPKSGHDTVSWYQQALGQGPQFIFQYYEEEERQRGNFPDRFSGHQFPNYSSELNVNALLLGDSALYLCASSSNRKSSYNEQFFGPGTRLTVL.

This chain joins TRBV29-1 and TRBJ1-1; 10 bases fit TRBD1. Trimming cost V 7 bases and J 0 bases; bases outside gene matches: 8. Looked up from germline, CDR1 is SQVTM and CDR2 is ANQGSEA. The CDR3 has 15 residues. The CDR3 loop is CSARDRGEMNTEAFF. CDR3 DNA sequence: TGCAGCGCACGGGACAGGGGCGAAATGAACACTGAAGCTTTCTTT. Filled out from reference TRBV29-1 and TRBJ1-1, the complete variable domain reads SAVISQKPSRDICQRGTSLTIQCQVDSQVTMMFWYRQQPGQSLTLIATANQGSEATYESGFVIDKFPISRPNLTFSTLTVSNMSPEDSSIYLCSARDRGEMNTEAFFGQGTRLTVV.

This chain uses TRBV27 with TRBJ1-2; 7 nucleotides line up with TRBD1. Germline V gives CDR1 MNHEY, CDR2 SMNVEV (reference sequence). Trimming cost V 3 bases and J 4 bases; bases outside gene matches: 11. There are 16 residues in the CDR3. In nucleotides, the CDR3 is TGTGCCAGCAGTTTCCCCCGACAGGGTTGGAGCTATGGCTACACCTTC. Amino acid sequence: CASSFPRQGWSYGYTF.

The chain couples TRBV2 to TRBJ1-5; 7 bases fit TRBD1. The CDR3 length is 15 residues. Germline lookup yields CDR1 SNHLY and CDR2 FYNNEI. With 4 bases clipped from V and 1 base from J, the junction kept 4 bases outside the gene matches. CDR3 loop: CASSGDRESNQPQHF. The CDR3 DNA reads as TGTGCCAGCAGTGGTGACAGGGAAAGCAATCAGCCCCAGCATTTT.

The chain couples TRBV10-3 to TRBJ1-2; perhaps TRBD1 as D (5 bases). CDR3 length equals 15 residues. V was cut by 0 bases and J by 7 bases, with 15 bases left in between. Germline V gene data show CDR1 as ENHRY and CDR2 as SYGVKD. This CDR3 is CAISESTPGPGGYTF. The CDR3 DNA reads as TGTGCCATCAGTGAGTCGACTCCAGGGCCGGGTGGCTACACCTTC.

The chain recombines TRBV14 with TRBJ1-1; D not certain. V was cut by 0 bases and J by 8 bases, with 7 bases left in between. The CDR3 is made up of 12 amino acids. CDR1 and CDR2 from the germline V gene are SGHDN and FVKESK. The CDR3 DNA sequence: TGTGCCAGCAGCCAAGAGAGGTGGGAAGCTTTCTTT. Its translation is CASSQERWEAFF.

This clone has a single count. This chain connects TRBV30 to TRBJ1-1, with TRBD1 as a possible D gene (6 bases). Trimming stripped 1 base from V and 7 bases from J, with 19 bases between. The CDR3 extends over 15 amino acids. The germline CDR1 and CDR2 sequences are GTSNPN and SVGIG (reference sequence). The CDR3 here is CAWSALPQGRGEAFF. The CDR3, as DNA: TGTGCCTGGAGTGCGTTACCCCAGGGGAGGGGTGAAGCTTTCTTT.

The V gene is TRBV2, the J gene TRBJ1-2; D ambiguous. This CDR3 is 14 amino acids long. V was clipped by 8 bases and J by 5 bases, with 18 bases between them. Germline V gives CDR1 SNHLY, CDR2 FYNNEI. The CDR3 region is CASGQRNLFYGYTF. The CDR3 nucleotides are TGTGCCAGCGGGCAGCGGAACCTTTTTTATGGCTACACCTTC.

The chain links TRBV7-8 to TRBJ2-1; D might be TRBD1 (6 bases). The V end lost 5 bases, the J end lost 0 bases, and 14 bases lay between the germline ends. The CDR3 loop spans 16 amino acids. Germline V gene lookup returns CDR1 SGHVS and CDR2 FQNEAQ. Here the CDR3 DNA reads TGTGCCAGCAGCCAGACCCGGACAGTCTCCTACAATGAGCAGTTCTTC. Translation gives CASSQTRTVSYNEQFF.

This rearrangement joins TRBV7-8 to TRBJ2-3, with unresolved D. Germline CDR1 and CDR2: SGHVS and FQNEAQ. Trimming removed 1 base at V and 7 bases at J, with 12 bases between. CDR3 length equals 14 residues. The CDR3 DNA follows: TGTGCCAGCAGCTTAGGAGACACCTTCAATACGCAGTATTTT. Residues: CASSLGDTFNTQYF.

V usage is TRBV2 and J usage is TRBJ2-7; weak D call: TRBD1 (6 bases). Germline V gives CDR1 SNHLY, CDR2 FYNNEI. Trimming removed 2 bases at V and 9 bases at J, with 14 bases between. The CDR3 covers 13 residues. CDR3 nucleotide sequence: TGTGCCAGCAGTGAACTGGGGGCGGTAGGGCAGTACGTC. This translates into CASSELGAVGQYV.